The 5 T cell receptor beta chains below were found in one sample sequenced in a study of CD8 T cells in ankylosing spondylitis. Each CDR3 protein is one row after TCRdb ran MiXCR on the 5' RACE reads. The sample lists approximately 250,000 distinct CDR3 sequences, roughly a third occurring once. The sequencing sample was made of blood, either unsorted or a sorted T cell fraction (not recorded which). The receptors stem from a male donor with ankylosing spondylitis or in good health (not recorded which).

The V call is TRBV20-1, the J call TRBJ1-1; no clear D. The CDR3 is 11 residues long. V was trimmed by 6 bases and J by 9 bases, leaving 14 bases between them. CDR1 and CDR2 from the germline V gene are DFQATT and SNEGSKA (reference sequence). The CDR3 bases are TGCAGTGCGCGGGAGGGTGGACAAGCTTTCTTT. It translates to CSAREGGQAFF.

This clonotype turned up a few times. The rearrangement uses TRBV12-3 or TRBV12-4 and TRBJ2-7; 11 bases agree with TRBD2. V was pared by 5 bases and J by 3 bases, with 6 bases of the junction left unmatched. The CDR3 covers 15 residues. CDR3 in DNA: TGTGCCAGCAGTGACCGACTAGCGGGGTTCTACGAGCAGTACTTC. Translation: CASSDRLAGFYEQYF.

This chain links TRBV9 with TRBJ2-7, with TRBD2 matching 7 bases. The CDR3 is 15 amino acids. J gave up 3 bases and V 0 bases, and 6 bases lay outside the gene matches. Germline CDR1 SGDLS, CDR2 YYNGEE. This chain's CDR3 is CASSVGASGDYEQYF. CDR3 nucleotides: TGTGCCAGCAGCGTAGGGGCTAGCGGTGACTACGAGCAGTACTTC.

This clonotype was observed a handful of times. The chain carries TRBV7-9 and TRBJ2-7; D not resolved. V lost 3 bases and J 6 bases, leaving 15 bases between the germline ends. The CDR3 extends over 14 amino acids. Germline CDR1 SEHNR, CDR2 FQNEAQ (reference sequence). The CDR3 DNA is TGTGCCAGCAGCTTTTTTCCGGATGGTCGCGAGCAGTACTTC. As protein: CASSFFPDGREQYF. The whole variable domain, filled in from reference TRBV7-9 and TRBJ2-7, reads DTGVSQNPRHKITKRGQNVTFRCDPISEHNRLYWYRQTLGQGPEFLTYFQNEAQLEKSRLLSDRFSAERPKGSFSTLEIQRTEQGDSAMYLCASSFFPDGREQYFGPGTRLTVT.

CDR3 loop: CASSINRAPDTQYF. In nucleotides, the CDR3 is TGCGCCAGCAGCATAAACAGGGCCCCAGATACGCAGTATTTT. V gene TRBV5-1 combines with J gene TRBJ2-3; D is possibly TRBD1 (6 bases). The CDR3 runs 14 residues. V was cut by 4 bases and J by 4 bases, with 13 bases left in between. Germline V gene lookup returns CDR1 SGHRS and CDR2 YFSETQ.